This TCR beta chain was sequenced for a study of cytomegalovirus exposure and HLA in healthy donors. Study-wide results and limits: Reports described diagnosis of cytomegalovirus status by the classifier as highly specific and sensitive.

About this clone: Its target is not known.

CDR3 length: 11 residues. Germline assignment: CDR1 DFQATT and CDR2 SNEGSKA (reference sequence). V lost 5 bases and J lost 4, with 9 bases in between. It was with 60 Vbeta and 13 Jbeta primers that the PCR ran. Sequencing was performed with immunoSEQ multiplex PCR; in TCRdb, only in-frame clones are kept and a portion is missing. The repertoire holds some 100,000 clones, 70% to 80% seen once, with 4% to 5.5% in the top ten. The chain carries TRBV20-1 and TRBJ2-7; no clear D gene. The clonotype comes from a young woman in good health and CMV-seropositive. Sequencing input: PBMCs. CDR3 residues: CSAQTEYEQYF. CDR3 DNA: TGCAGTGCTCAGACTGAATACGAGCAGTACTTC.